One and the same sample provided the 17 T cell receptor beta chains below, sequenced in a study of CD8 T cells in ankylosing spondylitis. General study points: What appeared characteristic of ankylosing spondylitis blood was a TCR beta motif of about eight highly homologous variants.

These receptors' targets are unknown. TCRdb processed the 5' RACE reads anew with MiXCR; each CDR3 protein has one entry. The repertoire consists of approximately 500,000 distinct CDR3 sequences, with about an eighth occurring once and the leading ten covering around 6.8%. The sequenced sample consisted of blood, either unsorted or a sorted T cell fraction (not recorded which). The receptors were sampled from a male donor with ankylosing spondylitis.

This clonotype was recorded at least ten times. The chain uses TRBV20-1 and TRBJ2-1; possibly TRBD2 for D (6 bases). Germline V gene sequence: CDR1 DFQATT, CDR2 SNEGSKA (reference sequence). The CDR3 is 14 residues long. The V end was cut by 0 bases, the J end by 9 bases, with 15 bases between. CDR3 DNA sequence: TGCAGTGCTAGAGATGTGCGGGACTCTGGTGAGCAGTTCTTC. It specifies CSARDVRDSGEQFF.

This clonotype was picked up a small number of times. The chain uses TRBV5-1 and TRBJ1-4; D is ambiguous. There are 14 residues in the CDR3. Trimming removed 6 bases at V and 0 bases at J, with 9 bases between. From germline, CDR1 is SGHRS and CDR2 YFSETQ. CDR3 sequence: CASTPDATNEKLFF. CDR3 DNA: TGCGCCAGCACCCCCGACGCAACTAATGAAAAACTGTTTTTT.

The CDR3 DNA sequence: TGCAGTGCTAGAGGACTAGCCAAGCAGTTCTTC. Translating gives CSARGLAKQFF. The chain uses TRBV20-1 and TRBJ2-1; TRBD2 matches 7 bases. Trimming cost V 1 base and J 11 bases; bases outside gene matches: 2. The germline gives CDR1 DFQATT, CDR2 SNEGSKA (reference sequence). The CDR3 consists of 11 residues.

The chain joins TRBV30 to TRBJ1-3; D may be TRBD1 (5 bases). Trimming pared 7 bases from V and 1 base from J, leaving 8 bases between. This CDR3 is 12 amino acids long. CDR1 is GTSNPN and CDR2 is SVGIG in the germline V gene (reference sequence). The CDR3: CAFQGSGNTIYF. The CDR3 DNA is TGTGCCTTCCAGGGATCTGGAAACACCATATATTTT.

The table lists this clonotype with a few counts. The chain couples TRBV5-1 to TRBJ2-7; TRBD2 aligns across 7 bases. The CDR3 contains 13 residues. Germline V lookup: CDR1 SGHRS, CDR2 YFSETQ. With V trimmed by 4 bases and J by 4 bases, 5 bases remained unmatched. CDR3 in amino acids: CASSPSGEYEQYV. CDR3 DNA: TGCGCCAGCAGCCCAAGCGGGGAATACGAGCAGTACGTC.

The V and J genes are TRBV4-1 and TRBJ2-1; 9 nucleotides line up with TRBD2. V shed 1 base and J 5 bases; nucleotides not matched to a gene: 15. The length of the CDR3 is 19 residues. Germline V lookup: CDR1 MGHRA, CDR2 YSYEKL. The CDR3 nucleotides read TGCGCCAGCAGCCAAGTTCCCACCGTTCTAGCGGGAAGAGACAATGAGCAGTTCTTC. Translated, it gives CASSQVPTVLAGRDNEQFF.

The chain recombines TRBV12-3 or TRBV12-4 with TRBJ1-5; D unresolved. Trimming cost V 3 bases and J 4 bases, with 7 bases left between them. The CDR3 covers 13 residues. The CDR3, as DNA: TGTGCCAGCAGTTTGTCAATAAATCAGCCCCAGCATTTT. It is translated as CASSLSINQPQHF.

The chain recombines TRBV5-1 with TRBJ1-1, with TRBD1 identical over 8 bases. Losses at the gene ends were 0 bases for V and 5 bases for J; bases not matched to a gene: 3. CDR1 is SGHRS and CDR2 is YFSETQ in the germline V gene. CDR3 length: 14 residues. The DNA for the CDR3 is TGCGCCAGCAGCTTGGAACAGGGGGTAACTGAAGCTTTCTTT. Its protein is CASSLEQGVTEAFF. Supplemented by reference TRBV5-1 and TRBJ1-1, the full variable domain reads KAGVTQTPRYLIKTRGQQVTLSCSPISGHRSVSWYQQTPGQGLQFLFEYFSETQRNKGNFPGRFSGRQFSNSRSEMNVSTLELGDSALYLCASSLEQGVTEAFFGQGTRLTVV.

V is TRBV27 and J is TRBJ1-2; the D gene is possibly TRBD1 (6 bases). V shed 6 bases and J shed 3 bases, with 14 bases lying between them. The length of the CDR3 is 14 residues. Germline V gives CDR1 MNHEY, CDR2 SMNVEV (reference sequence). The CDR3 region has the DNA TGTGCCAGCAGCCGACACAGGGACGACTATGGCTACACCTTC. Translated, it gives CASSRHRDDYGYTF.

This rearrangement joins TRBV18 to TRBJ1-1, with 8 bases aligning to TRBD1. The CDR3 has 15 amino acids. V lost 4 bases and J lost 1; bases outside the gene matches: 5. Per germline, CDR1 KGHSH and CDR2 LQKENI. The CDR3 reads CASSRGTGRNTEAFF. Written as DNA, the CDR3 is TGTGCCAGCTCACGAGGGACAGGTAGGAACACTGAAGCTTTCTTT.

This rearrangement joins TRBV30 to TRBJ1-5; D gene uncertain. This CDR3 region has 13 residues. V gave up 5 bases and J gave up 4 bases, with 12 bases separating them. The germline CDR1 and CDR2 sequences are GTSNPN and SVGIG (reference sequence). The CDR3 nucleotides read TGTGCCTGGGCTGGCTCCCGAAATCAGCCCCAGCATTTT. This translates into CAWAGSRNQPQHF. Looking up the rest from reference TRBV30 and TRBJ1-5 gives the full variable domain: SQTIHQWPATLVQPVGSPLSLECTVEGTSNPNLYWYRQAAGRGLQLLFYSVGIGQISSEVPQNLSASRPQDRQFILSSKKLLLSDSGFYLCAWAGSRNQPQHFGDGTRLSIL.

The chain couples TRBV3-1 to TRBJ1-1, with D possibly TRBD1 on 6 matching bases. Germline V CDR1 and CDR2: LGHDT, YNNKEL (reference sequence). Trimming shortened V by 2 bases and J by 5 bases, and 21 bases separated the two germline ends. The CDR3 is made up of 17 amino acids. CDR3 loop: CASSQQLTGGMGTEAFF. Here the CDR3 DNA reads TGTGCCAGCAGCCAACAACTAACCGGGGGCATGGGGACTGAAGCTTTCTTT.

This clonotype has more than one count but fewer than ten. The chain recombines TRBV27 with TRBJ2-1; the match to TRBD2 covers 10 bases. J gave up 8 bases and V 5 bases, and 12 bases lay outside the gene matches. Germline V gene lookup returns CDR1 MNHEY and CDR2 SMNVEV (reference sequence). The CDR3 is made up of 16 amino acids. The CDR3 here is CASSPHSSGRGDEQFF. The CDR3 nucleotides read TGTGCCAGCAGTCCACATTCTAGCGGGAGAGGGGATGAGCAGTTCTTC.

The CDR3 DNA sequence: TGTGCCAGCAGCTCCCAAGGACCCACGAACAATCAGCCCCAGCATTTT. Translated, it gives CASSSQGPTNNQPQHF. The rearrangement links TRBV7-9 to TRBJ1-5; D gene unclear. CDR3 length: 16 amino acids. The V end lost 4 bases, the J end lost 3 bases, and 16 bases lay between the germline ends. CDR1 is SEHNR, CDR2 FQNEAQ, per germline (reference sequence).

This clonotype has more than one count but fewer than ten. The gene calls are TRBV5-1 and TRBJ2-5, with TRBD2 as a possible D gene (5 bases). Germline-derived CDR1 and CDR2 are SGHRS and YFSETQ. V gave up 0 bases and J gave up 3 bases, with 15 bases separating them. CDR3 size: 16 residues. CDR3 in amino acids: CASSLVAFLEKETQYF. CDR3 DNA sequence: TGCGCCAGCAGCTTGGTAGCGTTTCTTGAGAAAGAGACCCAGTACTTC.

The chain uses TRBV5-6 and TRBJ1-2; D not certain. Germline CDR1 and CDR2: SGHDT and YYEEEE. This CDR3 has 14 residues. Trimming pared 4 bases from V and 5 bases from J, leaving 15 bases between. The CDR3 protein is CASSEGDLKYGYTF. The CDR3 DNA reads TGTGCCAGCAGCGAAGGAGATCTTAAGTATGGCTACACCTTC.

This clonotype turned up a few times. The gene calls are TRBV10-3 and TRBJ2-4; D gene uncertain. This CDR3 has 13 residues. Germline V gene lookup returns CDR1 ENHRY and CDR2 SYGVKD. The V end was cut by 2 bases, the J end by 8 bases, with 10 bases between. CDR3 nucleotide sequence: TGTGCCATCAGTGAGAGGGTCCAAGACATTCAGTACTTC. This translates into CAISERVQDIQYF.